This is a list of T cell receptor beta chains from one sample in a study of blood T cell repertoires in COVID-19. Libraries were prepared by immunoSEQ multiplex PCR; TCRdb keeps only in-frame clonotypes and omits some of them. Of nearly 300,000 clones detected, about 88% appear once; the ten largest clones hold around 1.6%. Source material: peripheral blood. These receptors all stem from a human donor with COVID-19, enrolled during active disease. The donor label of this sample is uncertain. Both conserved end residues are part of each CDR3. The D gene is left open where the match is weak. Clone size is stated in some rows and not others, as once, few, many or a class when expanded.

d_call,j_call,v_call,clone_size,cdr3_nt,cdr3_aa
TRBD1,TRBJ2-2,TRBV9,-,TGTGCCAGCAGCGACTCGGACAGGGCAAAGGGCGGGGAGCTGTTTTTT,CASSDSDRAKGGELFF
TRBD1,TRBJ1-1,TRBV19,-,TGTGCCAGTAGTATAGCTCAGGGGGGCACTGAAGCTTTCTTT,CASSIAQGGTEAFF
-,TRBJ2-7,TRBV6-6,-,TGTGCCGTCCAGAACCTCAACTACGAGCAGTACTTC,CAVQNLNYEQYF
-,TRBJ2-1,TRBV20-1,few,TGCAGTGCCAGTGGCCCCCTTAGTGGAAGGAGCAGTCGGGAGCAGTTCTTC,CSASGPLSGRSSREQFF
TRBD1,TRBJ1-5,TRBV18,-,TGTGCCAGCTCCCGAGACAGGGTAGTAAATCAGCCCCAGCATTTT,CASSRDRVVNQPQHF
TRBD2,TRBJ2-2,TRBV11-1,once,TGTGCCAGCAGCCTGACTAGCGGGACGAACACCGGGGAGCTGTTTTTT,CASSLTSGTNTGELFF
TRBD1,TRBJ2-1,TRBV4-3,once,TGCGCCAGCAGCCCACAGGGGTTCGGAGACGATGAGCAGTTCTTC,CASSPQGFGDDEQFF
-,TRBJ1-2,TRBV9,-,TGTGCCAGCAGCCTCAGGGGTTCGAACTATGGCTACACCTTC,CASSLRGSNYGYTF
TRBD1,TRBJ1-2,TRBV14,-,TGTGCCAGCAGCCAAAGAACCGACAGGGGGCATCGTCGGTCCTATGGCTACACCTTC,CASSQRTDRGHRRSYGYTF
-,TRBJ1-6,TRBV19,-,TGTGCCAGTAGTACGACAGGAGCTGGGTCACCCCTCCACTTT,CASSTTGAGSPLHF
-,TRBJ1-2,TRBV28,once,TGTGCCAGCAGTTTGGGCGGGAACGGGCAGCCCTCCGGTGGCTACACCTTC,CASSLGGNGQPSGGYTF
-,TRBJ2-3,TRBV18,-,TGTGCCAGCTCACCATCACAGCAGTTCACAGATACGCAGTATTTT,CASSPSQQFTDTQYF
-,TRBJ2-7,TRBV30,once,TGTGCCTGGAGACGGCGCGGGACCCTTGATTACGAGCAGTACTTC,CAWRRRGTLDYEQYF
TRBD1,TRBJ1-5,TRBV7-2,-,TGTGCCAGCAGCACGGGACAGGGGAATCAGCCCCAGCATTTT,CASSTGQGNQPQHF
-,TRBJ1-4,TRBV11-2,-,TGTGCCAGCAGCGGCGGACGGGGGATTGAAAAACTGTTTTTT,CASSGGRGIEKLFF
-,TRBJ1-4,TRBV7-9,-,TGTGCCAGCAGCTTCGGGGGGTTAACTAATGAAAAACTGTTTTTT,CASSFGGLTNEKLFF
-,TRBJ2-1,TRBV3-1/TRBV3-2,once,TGTGCCAGCAGCCGGGGACCTAGCGCCGAGGGGAATGAGCAGTTCTTC,CASSRGPSAEGNEQFF
TRBD1,TRBJ2-2,TRBV10-1,-,TGCGCCAGCAGTTTGCAGGGGGCGGACACCGGGGAGCTGTTTTTT,CASSLQGADTGELFF
TRBD2,TRBJ2-7,TRBV6-1,-,TGTGCCAGCAGTGAAGCCCCACTAGCGGGGATCTACGAGCAGTACTTC,CASSEAPLAGIYEQYF
-,TRBJ1-2,TRBV6-5,-,TGTGCCAGCAGTTACGGAGGGGCACTAGCCTATGGCTACACCTTC,CASSYGGALAYGYTF
TRBD1,TRBJ1-4,TRBV5-1,-,TGCGCCAGCAGCTTGGTACAGGGGGCAGAGGAAAAACTGTTTTTT,CASSLVQGAEEKLFF
TRBD1,TRBJ1-1,TRBV29-1,-,TGCAGCGTTGCCGGACAGGGACACACTGAAGCTTTCTTT,CSVAGQGHTEAFF
TRBD1,TRBJ1-3,TRBV7-6,-,TGTGCCAGCAGCGCCGGGACAGGGCTCCCCACCATATATTTT,CASSAGTGLPTIYF
-,TRBJ1-1,TRBV12-3/TRBV12-4,once,TGTGCCAGCAGTTGGGGCGGGGTCACTGAAGCTTTCTTT,CASSWGGVTEAFF
-,TRBJ1-5,TRBV28,-,TGTGCCAGCAGACAGGTGAATCAGCCCCAGCATTTT,CASRQVNQPQHF
TRBD2,TRBJ2-1,TRBV6-6,-,TGTGCCAGCAGTCGAGTTGGGACTAGCGGGAGCAATGAGCAGTTCTTC,CASSRVGTSGSNEQFF
TRBD2,TRBJ2-1,TRBV20-1,-,TGCAGTGCTAGTCGGCTAGCGGGATACAATGAGCAGTTCTTC,CSASRLAGYNEQFF
TRBD1,TRBJ1-3,TRBV30,-,TGTGCCTGGAGTGCCGGGACAGGGGGCGGAAACACCATATATTTT,CAWSAGTGGGNTIYF
-,TRBJ1-4,TRBV3-1/TRBV3-2,-,TGTGCCAGCAGCCAAGAACAGGCAACTAATGAAAAACTGTTTTTT,CASSQEQATNEKLFF
-,TRBJ2-3,TRBV28,-,TGTGCCAGCATCCGGAGTAGCACAGATACGCAGTATTTT,CASIRSSTDTQYF
-,TRBJ2-2,TRBV24-1,-,TGTGCCACCAGTGCCAGGGAAATGGACACCGGGGAGCTGTTTTTT,CATSAREMDTGELFF
-,TRBJ2-1,TRBV30,-,TGTGCCTGGAGTGGAGGACTCGCGACCTACAATGAGCAGTTCTTC,CAWSGGLATYNEQFF
-,TRBJ1-1,TRBV5-4,-,TGTGCCAGCAGCAGGGAGTACACTGAAGCTTTCTTT,CASSREYTEAFF
TRBD2,TRBJ2-1,TRBV3-1/TRBV3-2,-,TGTGCCAGCAGCCAAGATTTGGCAGGGAGGGGCAATGAGCAGTTCTTC,CASSQDLAGRGNEQFF
TRBD2,TRBJ2-7,TRBV3-1/TRBV3-2,-,TGTGCCAGCAGACGGGGACTAGCGGAGACCTACGAGCAGTACTTC,CASRRGLAETYEQYF
TRBD1,TRBJ2-6,TRBV27,-,TGTGCCAGCGGTAGACAGGGGTTCGGGGCCAACGTCCTGACTTTC,CASGRQGFGANVLTF
-,TRBJ1-1,TRBV11-1,-,TGTGCCAGCAGCCCCCAATTGGGCCACACTGAAGCTTTCTTT,CASSPQLGHTEAFF